This TCR beta chain was identified during a study of blood T cell repertoires in COVID-19. This clone is a singleton in its sample. This table comes from immunoSEQ multiplex PCR, and its TCRdb copy is limited to in-frame clones, with some not included. The sample lists 34,000 or so clones; roughly 87% were seen once. This clonotype was sampled from a man aged 50-59 years with active or convalescent COVID-19. Sequencing was done on a sample of peripheral blood.

The DNA for the CDR3 is TGTGCCAGCAGAGCGGACTCCTACGAGCAGTACTTC. This encodes CASRADSYEQYF. This rearrangement joins TRBV5-6 to TRBJ2-7, with a weak D call TRBD2 (5 bases). The CDR3 is 12 residues long. The germline CDR1 and CDR2 sequences are SGHDT and YYEEEE. The ends were cut back, 5 bases at V and 0 bases at J, with 6 bases in the middle.